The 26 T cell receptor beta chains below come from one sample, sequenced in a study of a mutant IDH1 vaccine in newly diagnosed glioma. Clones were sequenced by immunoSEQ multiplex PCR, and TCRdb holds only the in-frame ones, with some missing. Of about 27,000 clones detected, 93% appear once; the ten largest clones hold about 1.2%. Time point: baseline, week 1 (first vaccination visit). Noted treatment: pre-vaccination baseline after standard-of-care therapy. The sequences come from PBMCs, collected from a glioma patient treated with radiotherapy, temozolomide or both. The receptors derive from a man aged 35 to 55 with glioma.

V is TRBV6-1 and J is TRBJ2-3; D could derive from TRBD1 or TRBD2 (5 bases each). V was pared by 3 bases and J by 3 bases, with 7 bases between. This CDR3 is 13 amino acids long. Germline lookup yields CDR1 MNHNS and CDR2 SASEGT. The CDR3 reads CASSDRETDTQYF. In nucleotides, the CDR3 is TGTGCCAGCAGTGACAGGGAGACAGATACGCAGTATTTT.

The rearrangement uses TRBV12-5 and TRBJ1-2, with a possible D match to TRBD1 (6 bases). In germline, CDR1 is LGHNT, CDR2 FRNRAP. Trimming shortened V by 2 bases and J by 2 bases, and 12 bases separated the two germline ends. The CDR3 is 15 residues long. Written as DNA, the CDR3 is TGTGCTAGTGGTTTGTCGGCAGGGGCCAACTATGGCTACACCTTC. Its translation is CASGLSAGANYGYTF. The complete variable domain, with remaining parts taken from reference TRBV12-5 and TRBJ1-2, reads DARVTQTPRHKVTEMGQEVTMRCQPILGHNTVFWYRQTMMQGLELLAYFRNRAPLDDSGMPKDRFSAEMPDATLATLKIQPSEPRDSAVYFCASGLSAGANYGYTFGSGTRLTVV.

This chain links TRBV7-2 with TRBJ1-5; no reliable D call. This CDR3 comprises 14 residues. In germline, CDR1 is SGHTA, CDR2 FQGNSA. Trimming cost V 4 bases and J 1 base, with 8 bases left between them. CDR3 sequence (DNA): TGTGCCAGCAGCTCTACCGGGAGCAATCAGCCCCAGCATTTT. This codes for CASSSTGSNQPQHF.

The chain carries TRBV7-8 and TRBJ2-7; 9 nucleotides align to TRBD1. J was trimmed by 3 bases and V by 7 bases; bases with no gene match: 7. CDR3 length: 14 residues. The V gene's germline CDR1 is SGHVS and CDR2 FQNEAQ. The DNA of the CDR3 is TGTGCCAGCACCCTGACAGGGGGAAACTACGAGCAGTACTTC. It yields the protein CASTLTGGNYEQYF.

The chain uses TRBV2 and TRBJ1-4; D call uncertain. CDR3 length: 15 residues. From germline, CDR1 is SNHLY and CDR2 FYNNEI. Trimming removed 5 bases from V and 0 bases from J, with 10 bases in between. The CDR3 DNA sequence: TGTGCCAGCAGTAGACGTTCCGCAACTAATGAAAAACTGTTTTTT. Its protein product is CASSRRSATNEKLFF.

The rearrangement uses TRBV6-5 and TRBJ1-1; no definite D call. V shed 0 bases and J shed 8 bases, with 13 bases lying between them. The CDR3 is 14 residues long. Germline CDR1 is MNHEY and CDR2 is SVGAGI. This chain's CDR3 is CASSYSLGGIEAFF. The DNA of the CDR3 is TGTGCCAGCAGTTACTCATTAGGCGGAATAGAAGCTTTCTTT.

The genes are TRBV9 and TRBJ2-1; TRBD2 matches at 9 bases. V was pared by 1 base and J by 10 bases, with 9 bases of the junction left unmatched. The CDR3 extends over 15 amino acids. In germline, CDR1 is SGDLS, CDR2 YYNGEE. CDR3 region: CASSVWGGGAREQFF. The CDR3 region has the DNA TGTGCCAGCAGCGTATGGGGCGGGGGGGCACGCGAGCAGTTCTTC. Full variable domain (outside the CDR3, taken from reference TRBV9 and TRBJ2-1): DSGVTQTPKHLITATGQRVTLRCSPRSGDLSVYWYQQSLDQGLQFLIQYYNGEERAKGNILERFSAQQFPDLHSELNLSSLELGDSALYFCASSVWGGGAREQFFGPGTRLTVL.

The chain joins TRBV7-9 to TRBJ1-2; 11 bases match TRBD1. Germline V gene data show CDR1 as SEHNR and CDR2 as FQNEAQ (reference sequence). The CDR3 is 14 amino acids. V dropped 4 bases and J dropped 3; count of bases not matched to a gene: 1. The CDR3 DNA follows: TGTGCCAGCAGCTGGACAGGGGGCGACTATGGCTACACCTTC. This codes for CASSWTGGDYGYTF.

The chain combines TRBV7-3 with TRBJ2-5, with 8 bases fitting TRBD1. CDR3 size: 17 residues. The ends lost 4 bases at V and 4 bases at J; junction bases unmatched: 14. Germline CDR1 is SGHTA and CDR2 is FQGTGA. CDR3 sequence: CASSYNRQGREGETQYF. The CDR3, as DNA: TGTGCCAGCAGCTACAACCGACAGGGGAGAGAAGGAGAGACCCAGTACTTC.

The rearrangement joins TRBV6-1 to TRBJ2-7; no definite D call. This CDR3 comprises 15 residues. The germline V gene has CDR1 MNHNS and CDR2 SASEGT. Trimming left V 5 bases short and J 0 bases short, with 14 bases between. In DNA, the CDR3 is TGTGCCAGCAGTAAAACTCGAATGAGCTCCTACGAGCAGTACTTC. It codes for CASSKTRMSSYEQYF.

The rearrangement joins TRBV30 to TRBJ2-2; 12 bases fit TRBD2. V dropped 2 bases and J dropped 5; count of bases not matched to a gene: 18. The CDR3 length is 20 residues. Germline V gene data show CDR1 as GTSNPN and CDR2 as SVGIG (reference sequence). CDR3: CAWSPRANSLAGGLTGELFF. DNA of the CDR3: TGTGCCTGGAGTCCCCGCGCTAATAGTCTAGCGGGGGGGCTTACCGGGGAGCTGTTTTTT.

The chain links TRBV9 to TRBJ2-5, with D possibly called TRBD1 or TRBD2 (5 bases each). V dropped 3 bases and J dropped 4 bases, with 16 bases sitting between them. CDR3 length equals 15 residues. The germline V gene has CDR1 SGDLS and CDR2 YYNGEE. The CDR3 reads CASSGFEGLGETQYF. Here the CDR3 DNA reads TGTGCCAGCAGCGGTTTTGAGGGGCTTGGAGAGACCCAGTACTTC.

CDR3 amino acids: CASTQGAFGYAEAFF. The CDR3 DNA reads as TGTGCCAGTACCCAAGGGGCCTTTGGGTACGCTGAAGCTTTCTTT. The V call is TRBV19, the J call TRBJ1-1, with a possible D match to TRBD1 (5 bases). Trimming stripped 7 bases from V and 6 bases from J, with 21 bases between. CDR3 length: 15 amino acids. Germline V gene sequence: CDR1 LNHDA, CDR2 SQIVND (reference sequence). Together with reference TRBV19 and TRBJ1-1, the CDR3 gives the full variable domain: DGGITQSPKYLFRKEGQNVTLSCEQNLNHDAMYWYRQDPGQGLRLIYYSQIVNDFQKGDIAEGYSVSREKKESFPLTVTSAQKNPTAFYLCASTQGAFGYAEAFFGQGTRLTVV.

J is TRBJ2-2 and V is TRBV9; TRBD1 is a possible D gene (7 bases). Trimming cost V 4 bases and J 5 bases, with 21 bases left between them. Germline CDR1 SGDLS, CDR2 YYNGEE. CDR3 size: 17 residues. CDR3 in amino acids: CASSSHLAAGGTGELFF. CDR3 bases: TGTGCCAGCAGCTCCCACTTAGCGGCAGGGGGAACCGGGGAGCTGTTTTTT.

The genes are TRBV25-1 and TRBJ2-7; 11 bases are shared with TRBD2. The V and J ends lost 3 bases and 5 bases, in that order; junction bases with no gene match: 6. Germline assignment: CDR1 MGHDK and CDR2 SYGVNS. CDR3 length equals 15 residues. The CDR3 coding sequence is TGTGCCAGCAGTGACACTACTAGCGGGAGCCACGAGCAGTACTTC. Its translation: CASSDTTSGSHEQYF.

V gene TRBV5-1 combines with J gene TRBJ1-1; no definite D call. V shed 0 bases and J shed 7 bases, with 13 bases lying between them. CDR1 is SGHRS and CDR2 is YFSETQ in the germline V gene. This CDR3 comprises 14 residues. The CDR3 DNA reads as TGCGCCAGCAGCTTGGAGGCGGGCTGGGGTGAAGCTTTCTTT. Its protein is CASSLEAGWGEAFF.

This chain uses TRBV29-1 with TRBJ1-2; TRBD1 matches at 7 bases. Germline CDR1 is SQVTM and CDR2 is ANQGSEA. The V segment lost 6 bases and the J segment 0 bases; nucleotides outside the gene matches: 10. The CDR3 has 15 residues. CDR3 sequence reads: CSVDVQGTANYGYTF. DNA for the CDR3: TGCAGCGTGGATGTACAGGGGACCGCTAACTATGGCTACACCTTC.

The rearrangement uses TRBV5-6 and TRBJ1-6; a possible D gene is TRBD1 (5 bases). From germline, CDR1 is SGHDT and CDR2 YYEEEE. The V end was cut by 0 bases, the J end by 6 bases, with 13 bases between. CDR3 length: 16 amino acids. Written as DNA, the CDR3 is TGTGCCAGCAGCTTGGTCAGGGAGGCAGTTAATTCACCCCTCCACTTT. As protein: CASSLVREAVNSPLHF.

The CDR3: CASSLLALAGSYEQYF. DNA of the CDR3: TGTGCCAGCAGCTTACTCGCACTAGCGGGATCCTACGAGCAGTACTTC. This sequence joins TRBV7-8 and TRBJ2-7; 10 bases are a match to TRBD2. J gave up 1 base and V 2 bases, and 5 bases lay outside the gene matches. This CDR3 has 16 amino acids. Germline V gene data show CDR1 as SGHVS and CDR2 as FQNEAQ.

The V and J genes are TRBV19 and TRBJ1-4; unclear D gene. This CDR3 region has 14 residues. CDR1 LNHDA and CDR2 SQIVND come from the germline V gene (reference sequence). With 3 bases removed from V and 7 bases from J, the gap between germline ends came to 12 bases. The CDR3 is CASSIKIRSEKLFF. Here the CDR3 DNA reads TGTGCCAGTAGTATCAAGATCCGTTCTGAAAAACTGTTTTTT.

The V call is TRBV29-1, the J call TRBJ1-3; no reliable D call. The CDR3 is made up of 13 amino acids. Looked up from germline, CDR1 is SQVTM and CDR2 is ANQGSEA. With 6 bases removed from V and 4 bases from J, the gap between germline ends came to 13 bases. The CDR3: CSVTLVVGNTIYF. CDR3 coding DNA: TGCAGCGTCACCCTGGTGGTGGGAAACACCATATATTTT. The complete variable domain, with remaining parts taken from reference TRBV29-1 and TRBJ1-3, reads SAVISQKPSRDICQRGTSLTIQCQVDSQVTMMFWYRQQPGQSLTLIATANQGSEATYESGFVIDKFPISRPNLTFSTLTVSNMSPEDSSIYLCSVTLVVGNTIYFGEGSWLTVV.

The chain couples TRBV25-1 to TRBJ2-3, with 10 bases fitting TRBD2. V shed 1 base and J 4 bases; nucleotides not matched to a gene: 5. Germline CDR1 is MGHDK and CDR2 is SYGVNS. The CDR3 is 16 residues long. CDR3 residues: CASSEWLAGGPDTQYF. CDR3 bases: TGTGCCAGCAGTGAATGGTTAGCGGGGGGCCCAGATACGCAGTATTTT.

The CDR3 region has the DNA TGTGCCAGCAAGAAAGGGGGGTTTTCTGAGCAGTTCTTC. This codes for CASKKGGFSEQFF. J is TRBJ2-1 and V is TRBV2, with D perhaps assigned TRBD1 or TRBD2 (6 bases each). V was shortened by 7 bases and J by 9 bases, with 16 bases between the two germline ends. There are 13 residues in the CDR3. The V gene's germline CDR1 is SNHLY and CDR2 FYNNEI.

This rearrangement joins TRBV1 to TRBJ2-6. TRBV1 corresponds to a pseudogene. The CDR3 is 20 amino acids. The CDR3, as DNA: TGCACCAGCAGCCAAGATGGTAGGATCCTGGAAGAATCTGGGGCCAACGTCCTGACTTTC. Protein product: CTSSQDGRILEESGANVLTF.

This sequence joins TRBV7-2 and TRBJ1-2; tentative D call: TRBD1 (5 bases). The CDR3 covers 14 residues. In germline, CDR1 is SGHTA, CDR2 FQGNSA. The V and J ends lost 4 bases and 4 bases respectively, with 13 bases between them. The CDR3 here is CASSSRRGPYGYTF. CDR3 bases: TGTGCCAGCAGCTCCAGGCGGGGACCCTATGGCTACACCTTC.

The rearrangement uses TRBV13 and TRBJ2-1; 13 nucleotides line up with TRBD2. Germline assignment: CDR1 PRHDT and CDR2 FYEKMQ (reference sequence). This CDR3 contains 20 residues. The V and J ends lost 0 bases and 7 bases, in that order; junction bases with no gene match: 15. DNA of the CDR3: TGTGCCAGCAGCTTAGGCCAGGGACTAGCGGGAACCGGGGTTCTTAATGAGCAGTTCTTC. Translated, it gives CASSLGQGLAGTGVLNEQFF.